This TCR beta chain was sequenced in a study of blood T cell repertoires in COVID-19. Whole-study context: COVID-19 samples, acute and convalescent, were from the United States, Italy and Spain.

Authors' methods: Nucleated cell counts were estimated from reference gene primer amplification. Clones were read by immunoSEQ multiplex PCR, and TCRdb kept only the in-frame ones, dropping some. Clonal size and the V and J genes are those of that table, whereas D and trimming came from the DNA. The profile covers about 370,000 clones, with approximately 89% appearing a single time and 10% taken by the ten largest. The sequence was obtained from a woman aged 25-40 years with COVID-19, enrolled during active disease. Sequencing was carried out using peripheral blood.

CDR3 in amino acids: CASRRAGGGSYEQYF. CDR3 nucleotides: TGTGCCAGCAGGAGGGCGGGAGGGGGATCCTACGAGCAGTACTTC. V usage is TRBV2 and J usage is TRBJ2-7, with 9 nucleotides matching TRBD2. V lost 6 bases to trimming and J lost 1 base; unmatched junction nucleotides: 7. This CDR3 contains 15 residues. Per germline, CDR1 SNHLY and CDR2 FYNNEI.